This TCR beta chain was obtained from a study of CD8 T cells in ankylosing spondylitis. Whole-study findings and limits: Some of the motif variants had earlier been found in reactive arthritis patients' fluid and blood. Apparently characteristic of ankylosing spondylitis blood was a TCR beta motif (about 8 highly homologous variants). Disease-linked clones were reportedly significantly enriched in matched ankylosing spondylitis synovial fluid.

There are a few counts of this clonotype. As yet, its antigen is unknown. This CDR3 has 14 residues. The germline V gene encodes CDR1 PRHDT and CDR2 FYEKMQ (reference sequence). Deletions cut 1 base from V and 7 bases from J, with 13 bases between. TCRdb itself ran the 5' RACE reads through MiXCR, one entry per CDR3 protein. The sample lists roughly 700,000 distinct CDR3 sequences; under 20% were seen once. The origin of this receptor is a male donor with ankylosing spondylitis. This rearrangement joins TRBV13 to TRBJ1-1; possible D gene TRBD1, 5 bases. Specimen: blood, either unsorted or a sorted T cell fraction (not recorded which). As DNA, the CDR3 is TGTGCCAGCAGCTTAGCCAGGGTTCGTGGTGAAGCTTTCTTT. This translates into CASSLARVRGEAFF.